Following are 5 T cell receptor beta chains from one sample sequenced in a study of cytotoxic CD8 clonotypes in ibrutinib-treated CLL. Profiling relied on immunoSEQ multiplex PCR, and the TCRdb table lists in-frame clones only, not all of them. This sample has almost 45,000 clones; over 60% occur once, and the top ten carry about 13%. The sequencing used PBMCs, collected after 12 months of ibrutinib treatment. These receptors originate from a human donor with chronic lymphocytic leukemia.

The sample holds one count of this clone. The CDR3 region is CASSQIMGQGTSPHFNTEAFF. CDR3 sequence (DNA): TGTGCCAGCAGCCAAATAATGGGACAGGGGACTTCCCCCCACTTTAACACTGAAGCTTTCTTT. This sequence joins TRBV14 and TRBJ1-1, with 10 bases fitting TRBD1. The CDR3 has 21 residues. V shed 2 bases and J 2 bases; nucleotides not matched to a gene: 20. CDR1 is SGHDN, CDR2 FVKESK, per germline.

The genes are TRBV28 and TRBJ2-7; 12 nucleotides align to TRBD2. CDR1 is MDHEN and CDR2 is SYDVKM in the germline V gene. The CDR3 runs 16 residues. J lost 6 bases, V lost 4 bases, and 10 bases had no gene match. CDR3 in amino acids: CASSYDALAGGSEQYF. Written as DNA, the CDR3 is TGTGCCAGCAGTTACGACGCACTAGCGGGAGGCTCCGAGCAGTACTTC.

Within the sample, this clone is medium-sized. The chain recombines TRBV5-1 with TRBJ1-4; 10 bases align to TRBD1. J lost 0 bases, V lost 4 bases, and 6 bases had no gene match. CDR3 length: 17 amino acids. CDR1 is SGHRS and CDR2 is YFSETQ in the germline V gene. CDR3 sequence: CASSPGQGLTTNEKLFF. CDR3 DNA sequence: TGCGCCAGCAGCCCGGGACAGGGGCTCACAACTAATGAAAAACTGTTTTTT.

The J gene is TRBJ1-5, the V gene TRBV12-5; unclear D gene. This CDR3 has 13 residues. CDR1 and CDR2 (germline): LGHNT, FRNRAP. V was shortened by 2 bases and J by 7 bases, with 9 bases between the two germline ends. The CDR3 coding sequence is TGTGCTAGTGGTTTGTTTACTTGGCAGCCCCAGCATTTT. Amino acids: CASGLFTWQPQHF.

This rearrangement joins TRBV6-5 to TRBJ2-2; D is perhaps TRBD2 (5 bases). This CDR3 spans 15 amino acids. CDR1 and CDR2 from the germline V gene are MNHEY and SVGAGI. V lost 2 bases and J lost 4, with 11 bases in between. In nucleotides, the CDR3 is TGTGCCAGCAGTTACCAAGGGCGGGTCACCGGGGAGCTGTTTTTT. Residues: CASSYQGRVTGELFF.